The T cell receptor (beta chain) under discussion was sequenced for a study of cytomegalovirus exposure and HLA in healthy donors (dated by TCRdb to 2017 to 2019). Context from the whole study: An earlier analysis of 587 of the donors reported 276 Gb of sequence data and 117 million unique TCR beta sequences obtained from roughly 170 million T cells. An early release covering roughly 640 HLA-typed donors comprised about 310 gigabases of sequencing data and approximately 85 million unique TCR sequences. Of the roughly 400 genotyped donors, about 80% fell in the genetic ancestry cluster associated with self-reported Caucasian donors. The study aimed to test whether signatures of past pathogen exposure could be identified by cataloging public T cell receptors. Using immunosequencing, the study profiled T cell repertoires from approximately 700 subjects and related those repertoires to cytomegalovirus serostatus. A separate validation cohort of some 130 different subjects was used in addition to the roughly 700-subject first cohort. The study combined high-throughput TCR immunosequencing, statistical association of individual TCRs with disease status, and machine learning to predict cytomegalovirus infection status. A later analysis re-examined previously published TCR beta repertoires from 610 or so donors and added high-resolution HLA genotyping to investigate patterns of TCR occurrence. Rather than using new phenotypic data, the later analysis identified candidate immune exposures from TCR beta sequences and from how often those sequences occurred across donors. An earlier analysis of nearly 600 of the donors applied high-throughput TCR beta sequencing to assess whether each TCR beta V gene segment acted as functional or pseudogenic. Alongside the repertoire data, information on donor age, sex, ethnicity and CMV serostatus was compiled. In a later genetic analysis, genome-wide SNP genotypes for about 55% of the roughly 700 donors were used, and that subset was treated as a discovery cohort. All discovery cohort repertoires had been generated on a single sequencing platform. Class I and class II HLA loci were covered by the typing at four-digit resolution. The number of typed donors differed by locus: about 620-640 for A, B, C, DRB1 and DQB1; roughly 510 for DQA1; around 610 for DPA1; and some 450 for DPB1. Because of strong linkage in the cohort, four or five DR-DQ haplotypes were treated as single units for association and clustering. On average, roughly 240,000 unique TCR beta nucleotide sequences were sequenced per donor among fewer than 500 genotyped donors of the cohort, with 15% to 20% of those sequences being non-productive.

Libraries came from the immunoSEQ multiplex PCR assay. The multiplex PCR relied on a mix of 60 forward primers for TCR Vbeta segments and 13 reverse primers for TCR Jbeta segments. The CDR3 region of rearranged TCR beta genes was amplified from genomic DNA with a multiplex PCR assay. Amplified TCR beta libraries were sequenced as 87-base-pair reads on the Illumina HiSeq System. On the authors' methods: Across the 670 or so repertoires, a later analysis counted around 80 million unique TCR beta chains, roughly 11 million of which were shared by at least two donors. To remove PCR and sequencing errors, raw reads were error-corrected and collapsed into unique sequences using a nearest-neighbor algorithm that merged closely related sequences. CDR3 sequences were aligned to IMGT reference sequences to assign V, D and J gene segments. For a sequence to be retained, a match of at least six nucleotides was required to both a V gene segment and a J gene segment. A rearrangement counted as productive if the CDR3 had no stop codons and remained in frame with V and J, and every other rearrangement counted as non-productive. Following IMGT convention, CDR3 was defined as the stretch from the second conserved V-encoded cysteine to the conserved J-encoded phenylalanine. The earlier analysis of roughly 590 of the donors excluded any sequence lacking an unambiguous match to a single V gene segment. In an earlier analysis of approximately 550 of the donors, V segments were called functional above 56.7% productive rearrangements and were called segregating when the between-donor standard deviation exceeded 5%. A statistical classification framework was built to diagnose cytomegalovirus status from the catalog of TCR beta chain sequences. V and J gene assignment, in a later analysis, came from comparing TCR nucleotide sequences with IMGT/GENE-DB human TR gene sequences. Using the TCRdist pipeline, a later analysis assigned CDR3 sequences along with most-parsimonious VDJ recombination scenarios. In a later analysis, every TCR beta chain was defined by the combination of its CDR3 amino acid sequence and its V-gene family, and reads without a unique V-gene family were dropped. As a way to deal with suspected cross-contamination and a sequencing artifact, a later analysis dropped approximately 570 nucleotide sequences that were highly shared and had low generation probability. In a later analysis, a clonal expansion index for each public chain was calculated from normalized within-repertoire ranks of inferred template counts. In a later analysis, generation probabilities were computed using a VDJ recombination model fitted to out-of-frame rearrangements, and the results were checked against IGoR. In a later analysis, TCR-TCR, TCR-HLA and TCR-CMV co-occurrence was scored with hypergeometric tests, and a repertoire-size bias correction was applied to TCR pairs. In a later analysis, false discovery rates were estimated by permuting HLA or CMV assignments 20 times. A later analysis grouped co-occurring TCRs with DBSCAN, adding TCRdist sequence similarity when clustering within HLA-allele-positive subsets. For co-occurrence clustering, repertoires with fewer than 30,000 or more than 120,000 public chains were excluded, along with roughly 5 repertoires with anomalous nucleotide sharing. TCRdb re-hosts the immuneACCESS table, in-frame sequences only. Its copies lack some clones; in the studies checked, an unresolved V gene accounts for under half of them, and the cause for the rest is not known. V and J calls and clone size are as listed in that table; D and trimming were resolved from the DNA. Within this sample are about 160,000 clones, with roughly 80% of them counted one time only. The top ten constitute under 1.5% of the sample.

A word on this clone: It lacks a known antigen. No base qualities exist here, and no much larger clone lies one base off it.

The cohort was made up of approximately 670 healthy bone marrow donors. At the time of sampling, every cohort member was nominally healthy, though immune exposures that went unrecorded were likely present. The donor tested CMV seropositive and was one of the 289 seropositive cohort members. Each donor provided a peripheral blood sample, and peripheral blood mononuclear cells were used for TCR beta sequencing. Genomic DNA extraction from the blood cell samples was performed with the Qiagen DNeasy Blood Extraction Kit. Findings and caveats that apply to the study as a whole: Most TCR sequences were seen in very few donors, while some public TCRs were found in many individuals. In the study, about 150 TCR beta chains were listed as associated with cytomegalovirus. The authors suggested that the approach could potentially be extended to other disease states and immunological phenotypes. In a later genetic analysis, a missense DCLRE1C variant was associated with V-gene and J-gene trimming of TCR beta chains, and the association was replicated in an independent cohort. Because counts were too low, some 17 rarely observed V segments, including chromosome 9 orphons, were excluded from the earlier analysis of several hundred of the donors. Strong co-occurrence of HLA alleles, especially DR and DQ, made assigning TCR associations to individual alleles difficult. Correlated functional status among segregating V segments might reflect linkage disequilibrium, but an unknown experimental factor could not be ruled out. In a later analysis, HLA-associated TCR beta chains showed more clonal expansion and lower generation probabilities than non-associated chains that were equally common. A further reported finding was that TCR beta sequences accurately predicted the HLA-A and HLA-B alleles for most subjects in the first cohort. A group of highly shared sequence variants was considered likely to be a technical artifact of the sequencing pipeline. Immune exposure information for the cohort was limited to CMV serostatus. A later analysis found that most CMV-associated TCR beta chains appeared HLA-restricted, with HLA associations seemingly driven largely by CMV exposure. In both the original and validation cohorts, the classifier was reported to diagnose cytomegalovirus status with high specificity and sensitivity. Presence/absence analyses assumed roughly uniform sequencing depth across donors, an assumption that may not hold. An earlier analysis of several hundred of the donors showed that most TCR beta V segments appeared in productive rearrangements either about 87% or about 30% of the time, which broadly matched IMGT annotations. Because some donors lacked HLA typing at each locus, the association tests relied only on the typed subset. Specific HLA alleles were associated with roughly 16,000 TCR beta sequences at a false discovery rate of 0.05 in a later analysis. A later genetic analysis reported fewer N-insertions in productive TCRs among donors in an Asian-associated ancestry cluster than the roughly 690-donor mean. In a later analysis, the rate of TCR association differed among HLA loci, with DRB1 alleles having the most associated TCRs and HLA-C alleles having the fewest. Three of the identified cytomegalovirus-associated TCR beta chains were confirmed in vitro to be specific for cytomegalovirus antigens. The cohort was sequenced for TCR beta chains only, and without alpha or paired-chain data the features that could be detected were limited. A later analysis reported that several top co-occurrence clusters appeared linked to parvovirus B19, influenza, CMV and Epstein-Barr virus.

Specimen: PBMCs. The clonotype comes from a man aged 45-65 years in good health and CMV-seropositive.

The CDR3 reads CASSRTGGLVGSNQPQHF. The DNA reads TGTGCCAGCAGTCGGACAGGGGGGCTGGTTGGGAGCAATCAGCCCCAGCATTTT. Recombination joined TRBV2 with TRBJ1-5, with 10 bases matching TRBD1. Spanning cysteine to phenylalanine, the CDR3 consists of 18 amino acids. Here the CDR3 DNA is all that survives: 54 bases in frame from base 1. Taken from the germline V gene, the CDR1 and CDR2 loops are SNHLY and FYNNEI. The germline V and J ends show losses of 5 bases and 1 base respectively, and no gene match explains 11 bases of the junction.